These 10 T cell receptor beta chains came from one sample sequenced in a study of T cell responses to AZD1222 COVID-19 vaccine. Sequencing used immunoSEQ multiplex PCR; TCRdb keeps in-frame clones, though not all of them. This sample yields 90,000 to 130,000 clones, of which around nine tenths are seen a single time; approximately 15% belongs to the top ten. Source: peripheral blood, taken 28 days after the second AZD1222 dose. The source is an adult who received the AZD1222 COVID-19 vaccine.

The J gene is TRBJ2-5, the V gene TRBV12-3 or TRBV12-4, with D unresolved. This CDR3 contains 12 residues. Trimming removed 2 bases at V and 4 bases at J, with 5 bases between. CDR3 DNA sequence: TGTGCCAGCAGTTTAATCGGAGAGACCCAGTACTTC. It codes for CASSLIGETQYF.

This clone was observed a single time. This chain uses TRBV30 with TRBJ1-5; maybe TRBD1 (5 bases). Trimming pared 3 bases from V and 2 bases from J, leaving 11 bases between. The CDR3 loop spans 14 amino acids. From germline, CDR1 is GTSNPN and CDR2 SVGIG (reference sequence). For the CDR3, the DNA is TGTGCCTGGAGCCCAGGGTACGGCAATCAGCCCCAGCATTTT. Amino acid sequence: CAWSPGYGNQPQHF.

The V call is TRBV18, the J call TRBJ2-7; no clear D gene. Trimming cost V 3 bases and J 0 bases, with 9 bases left between them. The CDR3 consists of 14 residues. From germline, CDR1 is KGHSH and CDR2 LQKENI. For the CDR3, the DNA is TGTGCCAGCTCACCCGATGAGATCTCCTACGAGCAGTACTTC. This gives the protein CASSPDEISYEQYF.

The V and J genes are TRBV28 and TRBJ2-1, with 14 bases matching TRBD2. The germline CDR1 and CDR2 sequences are MDHEN and SYDVKM. This CDR3 region has 17 residues. The V gene end was trimmed by 9 bases and the J gene end by 0 bases; junction bases not matched to a gene: 7. Written as DNA, the CDR3 is TGTGCCAGTAACTCGGGACTAGCGGGAGTCTCCTACAATGAGCAGTTCTTC. Translating gives CASNSGLAGVSYNEQFF.

The rearrangement joins TRBV24-1 to TRBJ2-1, with 13 bases aligning to TRBD2. CDR1 KGHDR and CDR2 SFDVKD come from the germline V gene. V lost 5 bases to trimming and J lost 10 bases; unmatched junction nucleotides: 13. This CDR3 is 17 amino acids long. The CDR3 DNA follows: TGTGCCACCAGTGGACTAGCGGGAGGCCGACGGGCAACAGAGCAGTTCTTC. This codes for CATSGLAGGRRATEQFF.

The chain carries TRBV19 and TRBJ1-5, with D maybe TRBD1 (5 bases). Germline lookup yields CDR1 LNHDA and CDR2 SQIVND (reference sequence). The CDR3 runs to 16 residues. V lost 3 bases, J lost 4 bases, and 16 bases lay in between. The CDR3 nucleotides are TGTGCCAGTAGTATCGGTGTCGGACACACGAATCAGCCCCAGCATTTT. This sequence encodes CASSIGVGHTNQPQHF.

The chain has TRBV4-1 and TRBJ1-2, with TRBD1 as a possible D gene (6 bases). This CDR3 is built from 12 residues. Germline V gives CDR1 MGHRA, CDR2 YSYEKL. Between the trimmed V and J ends, which lost 1 base and 9 bases, there was a span of 9 bases. The CDR3 region has the DNA TGCGCCAGCAGCCAAGTCGGGGGGCGCTACACCTTC. Its protein product is CASSQVGGRYTF.

This chain connects TRBV5-4 to TRBJ2-3; TRBD2 aligns across 8 bases. The CDR3 totals 16 residues. Germline V gene lookup returns CDR1 SGHNT and CDR2 YYREEE (reference sequence). J was trimmed by 4 bases and V by 0 bases; bases with no gene match: 7. The CDR3 DNA is TGTGCCAGCAGCTTGGGGGTCCGGGGGGGCGCAGATACGCAGTATTTT. It encodes CASSLGVRGGADTQYF.

The genes are TRBV5-5 and TRBJ1-4; D remains ambiguous. The germline gives CDR1 SGHKS, CDR2 YYEKEE (reference sequence). Trimming took off 0 bases at V and 0 bases at J, with 12 bases between the two ends. The CDR3 length is 17 residues. As DNA, the CDR3 is TGTGCCAGCAGCTTGGCCTATTTTCGGGCAACTAATGAAAAACTGTTTTTT. Its protein is CASSLAYFRATNEKLFF.

The CDR3 protein is CASSFRGGEQYF. Here the CDR3 DNA reads TGTGCCAGCAGTTTCAGGGGTGGCGAGCAGTACTTC. The chain combines TRBV27 with TRBJ2-7; possibly TRBD1 for D (6 bases). CDR1 and CDR2 from the germline V gene are MNHEY and SMNVEV (reference sequence). CDR3 size: 12 residues. The V end was cut by 3 bases, the J end by 6 bases, with 9 bases between.